Described below is a single T cell receptor (beta chain) sequence and its context. The same CDR3 can be traced to other DNA sequences in this sample. This CDR3 region has 13 residues. V shed 8 bases, J shed 1 base, and the junction held 2 bases outside the gene matches. Germline assignment: CDR1 MNHEY and CDR2 SVGAGI. This sample was included in a study of blood T cell repertoires in COVID-19. The table came from immunoSEQ multiplex PCR; TCRdb's copy has only in-frame clones and leaves some out. The repertoire has approximately 54,000 clones, approximately 90% of them found once; the top ten carry approximately 8%.

The rearrangement joins TRBV6-5 to TRBJ1-1; 9 bases agree with TRBD1. The sequenced sample consisted of peripheral blood. The sequence was collected from a woman aged 40 to 50 with active COVID-19. CDR3 residues: CASRDRENTEAFF. The DNA for the CDR3 is TGTGCCAGCCGGGACAGGGAGAACACTGAAGCTTTCTTT.